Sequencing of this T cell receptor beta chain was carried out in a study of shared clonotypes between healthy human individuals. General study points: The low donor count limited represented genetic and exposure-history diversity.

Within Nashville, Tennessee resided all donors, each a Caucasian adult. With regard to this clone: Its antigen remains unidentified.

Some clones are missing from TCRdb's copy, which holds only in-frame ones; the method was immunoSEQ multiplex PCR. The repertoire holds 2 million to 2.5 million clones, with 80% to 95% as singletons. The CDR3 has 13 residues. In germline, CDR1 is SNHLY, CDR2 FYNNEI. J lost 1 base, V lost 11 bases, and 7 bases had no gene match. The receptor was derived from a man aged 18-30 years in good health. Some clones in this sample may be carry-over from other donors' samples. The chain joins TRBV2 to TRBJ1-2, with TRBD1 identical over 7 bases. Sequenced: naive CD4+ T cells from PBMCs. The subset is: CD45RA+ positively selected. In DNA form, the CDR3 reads TGTGCCTGTCGACGACAGGGTAACTATGGCTACACCTTC. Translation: CACRRQGNYGYTF.